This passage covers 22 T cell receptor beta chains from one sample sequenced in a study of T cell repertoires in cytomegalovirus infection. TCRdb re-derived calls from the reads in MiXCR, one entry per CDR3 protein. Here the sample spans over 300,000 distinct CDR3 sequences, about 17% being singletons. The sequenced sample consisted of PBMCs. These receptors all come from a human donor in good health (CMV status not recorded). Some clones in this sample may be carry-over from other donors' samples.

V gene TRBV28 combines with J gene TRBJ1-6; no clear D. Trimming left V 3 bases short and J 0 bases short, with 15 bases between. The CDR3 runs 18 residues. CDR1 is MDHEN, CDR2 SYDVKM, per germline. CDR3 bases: TGTGCCAGCAGTTTGTCCGGAGAGAGAAGCTCCTATAATTCACCCCTCCACTTT. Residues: CASSLSGERSSYNSPLHF.

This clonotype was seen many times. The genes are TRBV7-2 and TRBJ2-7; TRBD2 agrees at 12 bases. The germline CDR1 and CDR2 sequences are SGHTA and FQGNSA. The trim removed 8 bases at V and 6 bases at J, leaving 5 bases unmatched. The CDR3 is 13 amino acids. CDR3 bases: TGTGCCAGCGCGCTAGCGGGGGGGCCCGAGCAGTACTTC. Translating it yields CASALAGGPEQYF.

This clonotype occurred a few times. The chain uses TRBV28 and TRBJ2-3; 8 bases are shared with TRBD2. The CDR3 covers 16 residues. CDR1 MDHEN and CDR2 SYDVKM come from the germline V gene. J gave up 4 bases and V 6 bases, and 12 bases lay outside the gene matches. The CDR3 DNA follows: TGTGCCAGCAGCTGGGGGAGCGGGGGTGGACCAGATACGCAGTATTTT. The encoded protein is CASSWGSGGGPDTQYF.

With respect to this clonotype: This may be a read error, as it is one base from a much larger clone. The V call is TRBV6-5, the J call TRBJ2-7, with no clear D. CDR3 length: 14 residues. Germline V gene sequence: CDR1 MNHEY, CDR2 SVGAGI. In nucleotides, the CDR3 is TGTGCCAGCAGTTACGGGAAGGGCCCCTACGAGCGGTACTTC. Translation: CASSYGKGPYERYF.

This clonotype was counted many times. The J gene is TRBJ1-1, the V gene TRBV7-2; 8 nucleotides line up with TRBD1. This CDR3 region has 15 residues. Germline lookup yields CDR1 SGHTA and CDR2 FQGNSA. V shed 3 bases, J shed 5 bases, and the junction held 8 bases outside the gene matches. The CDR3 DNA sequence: TGTGCCAGCAGCTTTTCTCAGGGGGCGCCGACTGAAGCTTTCTTT. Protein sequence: CASSFSQGAPTEAFF.

CDR3: CASSDRGDRGAFF. CDR3 coding DNA: TGTGCCAGCAGCGACCGTGGGGATCGGGGAGCTTTCTTT. The V call is TRBV7-6, the J call TRBJ1-1; D is undetermined. The V gene's germline CDR1 is SGHVS and CDR2 FNYEAQ. Trimming pared 5 bases from V and 10 bases from J, leaving 17 bases between. The CDR3 is 13 residues long.

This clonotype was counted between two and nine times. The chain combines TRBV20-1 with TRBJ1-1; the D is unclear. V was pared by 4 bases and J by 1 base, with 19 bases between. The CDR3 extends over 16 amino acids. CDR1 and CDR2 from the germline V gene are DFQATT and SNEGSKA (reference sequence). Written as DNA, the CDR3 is TGCAGTGCTAAAAGCTTCCGCCAGAACTGGAACACTGAAGCTTTCTTT. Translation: CSAKSFRQNWNTEAFF.

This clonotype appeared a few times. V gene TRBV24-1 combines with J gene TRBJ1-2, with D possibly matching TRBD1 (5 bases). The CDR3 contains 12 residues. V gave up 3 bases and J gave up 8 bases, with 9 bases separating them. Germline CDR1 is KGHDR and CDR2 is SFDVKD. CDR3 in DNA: TGTGCCACCAGTGATCCCCCAGGGGGCTACACCTTC. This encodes CATSDPPGGYTF.

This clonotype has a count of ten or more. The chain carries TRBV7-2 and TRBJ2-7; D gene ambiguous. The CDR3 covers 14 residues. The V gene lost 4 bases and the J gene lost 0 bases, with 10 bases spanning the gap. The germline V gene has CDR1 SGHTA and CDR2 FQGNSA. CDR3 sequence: CASSSDWDSYEQYF. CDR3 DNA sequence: TGTGCCAGCAGCTCCGACTGGGACTCCTACGAGCAGTACTTC. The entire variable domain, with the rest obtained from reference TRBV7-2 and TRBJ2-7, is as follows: GAGVSQSPSNKVTEKGKDVELRCDPISGHTALYWYRQSLGQGLEFLIYFQGNSAPDKSGLPSDRFSAERTGGSVSTLTIQRTQQEDSAVYLCASSSDWDSYEQYFGPGTRLTVT.

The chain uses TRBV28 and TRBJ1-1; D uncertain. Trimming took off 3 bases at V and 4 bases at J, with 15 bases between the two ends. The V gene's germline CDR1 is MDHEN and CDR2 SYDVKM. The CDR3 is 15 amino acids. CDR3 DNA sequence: TGTGCCAGCAGTTTCCAAGTGGGGTTTGGCACTGAAGCTTTCTTT. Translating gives CASSFQVGFGTEAFF.

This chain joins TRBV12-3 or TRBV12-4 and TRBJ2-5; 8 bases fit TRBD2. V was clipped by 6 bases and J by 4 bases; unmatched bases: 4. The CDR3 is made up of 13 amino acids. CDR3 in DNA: TGTGCCAGCAGGTCGAGCGGGGGAGAGACCCAGTACTTC. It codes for CASRSSGGETQYF.

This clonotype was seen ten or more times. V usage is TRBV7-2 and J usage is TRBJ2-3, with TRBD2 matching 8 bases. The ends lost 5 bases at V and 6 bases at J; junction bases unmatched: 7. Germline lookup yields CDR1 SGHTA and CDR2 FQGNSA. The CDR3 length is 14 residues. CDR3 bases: TGTGCCAGCAGCATCGGGGGGGCCTTGGATACGCAGTATTTT. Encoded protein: CASSIGGALDTQYF.

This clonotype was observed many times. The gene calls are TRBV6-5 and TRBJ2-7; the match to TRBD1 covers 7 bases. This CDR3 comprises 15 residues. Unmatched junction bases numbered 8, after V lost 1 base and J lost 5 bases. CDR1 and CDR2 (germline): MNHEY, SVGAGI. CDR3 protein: CASSYWGRGSDEQYF. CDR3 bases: TGTGCCAGCAGTTACTGGGGCAGGGGGTCCGACGAGCAGTACTTC.

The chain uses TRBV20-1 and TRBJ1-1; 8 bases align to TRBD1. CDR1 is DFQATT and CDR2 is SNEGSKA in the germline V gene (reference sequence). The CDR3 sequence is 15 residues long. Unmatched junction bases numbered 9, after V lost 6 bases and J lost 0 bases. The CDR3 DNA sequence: TGCAGTGCCACTCGAATGGACAGGGTGAACACTGAAGCTTTCTTT. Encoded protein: CSATRMDRVNTEAFF.

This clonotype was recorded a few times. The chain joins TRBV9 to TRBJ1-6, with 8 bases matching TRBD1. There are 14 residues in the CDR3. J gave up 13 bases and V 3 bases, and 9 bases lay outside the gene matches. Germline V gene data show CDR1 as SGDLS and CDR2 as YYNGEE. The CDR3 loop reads CASSAAGQVNPLHF. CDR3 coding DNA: TGTGCCAGCAGCGCGGCGGGACAGGTCAACCCCCTCCACTTT.

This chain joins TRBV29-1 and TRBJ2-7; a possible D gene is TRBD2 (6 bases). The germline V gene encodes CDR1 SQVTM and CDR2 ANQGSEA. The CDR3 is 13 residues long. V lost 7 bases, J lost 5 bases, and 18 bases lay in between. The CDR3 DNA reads TGCAGCGCAGCGACTTTTCGCGGGGACGAGCAGTACTTC. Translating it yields CSAATFRGDEQYF.

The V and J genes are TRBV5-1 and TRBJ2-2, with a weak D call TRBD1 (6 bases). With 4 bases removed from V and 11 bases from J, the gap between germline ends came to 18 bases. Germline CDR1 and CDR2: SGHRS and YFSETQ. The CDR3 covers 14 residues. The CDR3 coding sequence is TGCGCCAGCAGCCTCAGTATAGACAGGTCTGAGCTGTTTTTT. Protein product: CASSLSIDRSELFF. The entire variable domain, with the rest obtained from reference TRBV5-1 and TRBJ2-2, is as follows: KAGVTQTPRYLIKTRGQQVTLSCSPISGHRSVSWYQQTPGQGLQFLFEYFSETQRNKGNFPGRFSGRQFSNSRSEMNVSTLELGDSALYLCASSLSIDRSELFFGEGSRLTVL.

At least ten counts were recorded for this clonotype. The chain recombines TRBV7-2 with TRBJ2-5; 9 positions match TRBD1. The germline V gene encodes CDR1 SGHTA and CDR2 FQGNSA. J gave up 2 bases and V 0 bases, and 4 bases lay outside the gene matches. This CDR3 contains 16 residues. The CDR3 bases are TGTGCCAGCAGCTTAGCGGGACAGGGAGGACAAGAGACCCAGTACTTC. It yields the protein CASSLAGQGGQETQYF. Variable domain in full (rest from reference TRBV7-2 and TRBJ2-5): GAGVSQSPSNKVTEKGKDVELRCDPISGHTALYWYRQSLGQGLEFLIYFQGNSAPDKSGLPSDRFSAERTGGSVSTLTIQRTQQEDSAVYLCASSLAGQGGQETQYFGPGTRLLVL.

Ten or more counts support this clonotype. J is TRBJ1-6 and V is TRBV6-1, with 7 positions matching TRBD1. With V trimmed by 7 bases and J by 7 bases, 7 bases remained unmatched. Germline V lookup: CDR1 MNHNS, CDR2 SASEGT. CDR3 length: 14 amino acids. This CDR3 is CASTPGQENSPLHF. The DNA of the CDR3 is TGTGCCAGCACCCCCGGACAGGAGAATTCACCCCTCCACTTT.

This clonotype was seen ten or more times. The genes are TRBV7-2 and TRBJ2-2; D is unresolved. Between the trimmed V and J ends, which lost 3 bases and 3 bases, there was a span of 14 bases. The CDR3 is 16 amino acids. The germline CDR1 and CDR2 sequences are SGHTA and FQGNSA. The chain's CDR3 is CASSFWLGGHTGELFF. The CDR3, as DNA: TGTGCCAGCAGCTTTTGGTTAGGTGGACACACCGGGGAGCTGTTTTTT.

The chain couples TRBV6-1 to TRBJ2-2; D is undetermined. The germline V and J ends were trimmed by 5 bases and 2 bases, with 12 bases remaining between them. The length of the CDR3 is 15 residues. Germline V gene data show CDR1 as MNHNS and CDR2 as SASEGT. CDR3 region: CASSPRVLNTGELFF. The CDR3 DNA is TGTGCCAGCAGTCCTCGGGTCCTAAACACCGGGGAGCTGTTTTTT.

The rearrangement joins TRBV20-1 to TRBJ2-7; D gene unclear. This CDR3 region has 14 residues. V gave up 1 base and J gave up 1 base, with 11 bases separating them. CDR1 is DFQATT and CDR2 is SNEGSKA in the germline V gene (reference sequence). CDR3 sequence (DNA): TGCAGTGCTAGAGTAGCTTCAGCATCCTACGAGCAGTACTTC. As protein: CSARVASASYEQYF.